Reported below is one T cell receptor (beta chain). As yet, its antigen is unknown. The data were taken from a study of T cell responses to AZD1222 COVID-19 vaccine. About the research overall: Researchers grouped second doses given at about 4 or about 12 weeks into one pool. Overall study findings and caveats: Seropositive at baseline were only six AZD1222 recipients. Of spike-specific TCRs, nearly half reportedly target regions left unmutated in variants. No repertoire was sampled before or during the peak T cell response, only after it.

V lost 5 bases and J lost 5, with 19 bases in between. CDR3 length: 15 amino acids. Germline V gene data show CDR1 as MNHEY and CDR2 as SMNVEV (reference sequence). Using immunoSEQ multiplex PCR, the repertoire was profiled, and TCRdb retains in-frame clones only, with some absent. The profile shows about 120,000 clones, 85% to 90% of them singletons. This TCR was recovered from an adult in good health. The chain is built from TRBV27 and TRBJ2-7; D ambiguous. The specimen was peripheral blood, collected on day 0 of AZD1222 vaccination. CDR3: CASSIRVWVVDEQYF. CDR3 nucleotides: TGTGCCAGCAGTATCCGGGTCTGGGTCGTCGACGAGCAGTACTTC.